One sample yielded the 26 T cell receptor beta chains listed below, sequenced in a study of cytomegalovirus exposure and HLA in healthy donors. The PCR was carried out with 60 Vbeta primers and 13 Jbeta primers. Data came from immunoSEQ multiplex PCR; TCRdb stores just in-frame clones and leaves some out. The sample holds nearly 70,000 clones; about 74% are singletons and the top ten take roughly 11%. Source material: PBMCs. The receptors were gathered from a woman between 55 and 75 years old in good health and CMV-seropositive.

V is TRBV2 and J is TRBJ2-2; 7 nucleotides line up with TRBD2. CDR1 SNHLY and CDR2 FYNNEI come from the germline V gene. The CDR3 runs to 16 residues. The ends lost 7 bases at V and 7 bases at J; junction bases unmatched: 15. In nucleotides, the CDR3 is TGTGCCAGCACACTAGCGAATACACCGAGGGGCGGGGAGCTGTTTTTT. This sequence encodes CASTLANTPRGGELFF.

The J gene is TRBJ2-4, the V gene TRBV25-1; D gene ambiguous. Germline V gene sequence: CDR1 MGHDK, CDR2 SYGVNS. Trimming cost V 3 bases and J 7 bases, with 13 bases left between them. This CDR3 is built from 14 residues. The CDR3: CASSDLTKGNIQYF. The CDR3 DNA reads as TGTGCCAGCAGTGACCTGACAAAAGGCAACATTCAGTACTTC.

The rearrangement joins TRBV4-2 to TRBJ2-7; TRBD1 agrees at 9 bases. The V and J ends lost 0 bases and 6 bases, in that order; junction bases with no gene match: 9. CDR1 is LGHNA, CDR2 YNFKEQ, per germline. CDR3 size: 16 residues. The CDR3 bases are TGTGCCAGCAGCCAAGATGGACAGGGGCATCGTAGCGAGCAGTACTTC. This codes for CASSQDGQGHRSEQYF.

This clone was counted a few times. CDR3 residues: CASSQVWTSEAFF. DNA of the CDR3: TGCGCCAGCAGCCAAGTCTGGACAAGTGAAGCTTTCTTT. This chain links TRBV4-1 with TRBJ1-1; a possible D gene is TRBD1 (5 bases). Germline CDR1 is MGHRA and CDR2 is YSYEKL. This CDR3 is built from 13 residues. V lost 1 base to trimming and J lost 7 bases, with 10 bases between them.

This clone was counted between two and nine times. The rearrangement links TRBV7-8 to TRBJ2-7, with a tentative D call TRBD1 (6 bases). The ends were cut back, 4 bases at V and 2 bases at J, with 12 bases in the middle. Germline CDR1 reads SGHVS; CDR2 reads FQNEAQ. The CDR3 extends over 14 amino acids. The CDR3 DNA reads as TGTGCCAGCAGCTCCGACAGGCCCCCCTACGAGCAGTACTTC. Encoded protein: CASSSDRPPYEQYF. The full variable domain, its missing parts supplied by reference TRBV7-8 and TRBJ2-7, is GAGVSQSPRYKVAKRGQDVALRCDPISGHVSLFWYQQALGQGPEFLTYFQNEAQLDKSGLPSDRFFAERPEGSVSTLKIQRTQQEDSAVYLCASSSDRPPYEQYFGPGTRLTVT.

The chain joins TRBV30 to TRBJ1-3, with a weak D call TRBD1 (6 bases). Germline loops: CDR1 GTSNPN, CDR2 SVGIG (reference sequence). Trimming took off 6 bases at V and 3 bases at J, with 9 bases between the two ends. This CDR3 contains 12 residues. CDR3 amino acids: CACADSGNTIYF. For the CDR3, the DNA is TGTGCCTGCGCGGACAGTGGAAACACCATATATTTT.

This rearrangement joins TRBV2 to TRBJ1-1, with D possibly TRBD1 on 6 matching bases. CDR3 length: 12 amino acids. The V and J ends lost 6 bases and 11 bases respectively, with 16 bases between them. Germline V gene sequence: CDR1 SNHLY, CDR2 FYNNEI. CDR3: CASSQQGIAAFF. CDR3 DNA: TGTGCCAGCAGCCAACAGGGAATCGCGGCTTTCTTT.

The chain couples TRBV5-1 to TRBJ2-1; D unresolved. Trimming stripped 0 bases from V and 2 bases from J, with 9 bases between. The CDR3 spans 15 residues. The germline CDR1 and CDR2 sequences are SGHRS and YFSETQ. CDR3 nucleotide sequence: TGCGCCAGCAGCTTGGTGCCGGGTACCTACAATGAGCAGTTCTTC. Translation: CASSLVPGTYNEQFF.

V usage is TRBV6-5 and J usage is TRBJ2-2, with D tentatively TRBD2 (5 bases). The germline gives CDR1 MNHEY, CDR2 SVGAGI. V was trimmed by 7 bases and J by 5 bases, leaving 17 bases between them. This CDR3 has 15 residues. CDR3 loop: CASIFGIIATGELFF. CDR3 in DNA: TGTGCCAGCATCTTCGGGATTATAGCGACCGGGGAGCTGTTTTTT.

The chain links TRBV5-6 to TRBJ1-6; D gene uncertain. The CDR3 totals 13 residues. The V gene lost 0 bases and the J gene lost 7 bases, with 5 bases spanning the gap. The germline V gene encodes CDR1 SGHDT and CDR2 YYEEEE. In DNA form, the CDR3 reads TGTGCCAGCAGCTTGGATGTAAATTCACCCCTCCACTTT. Protein product: CASSLDVNSPLHF.

The genes are TRBV19 and TRBJ1-1; 9 bases map to TRBD1. Germline assignment: CDR1 LNHDA and CDR2 SQIVND (reference sequence). The CDR3 has 15 residues. V dropped 3 bases and J dropped 4; count of bases not matched to a gene: 6. The CDR3 DNA reads as TGTGCCAGTAGTATGCCGGGACAGGGCACCACTGAAGCTTTCTTT. It encodes CASSMPGQGTTEAFF.

The CDR3 reads CASSPAGTNQPQHF. CDR3 nucleotide sequence: TGTGCCAGCAGTCCCGCGGGGACGAATCAGCCCCAGCATTTT. V gene TRBV27 combines with J gene TRBJ1-5, with D possibly TRBD1 on 5 matching bases. The CDR3 contains 14 residues. Germline-derived CDR1 and CDR2 are MNHEY and SMNVEV (reference sequence). Trimming cost V 5 bases and J 4 bases, with 12 bases left between them.

The genes are TRBV2 and TRBJ2-2, with TRBD2 identical over 7 bases. The CDR3 contains 16 residues. J lost 3 bases, V lost 6 bases, and 10 bases had no gene match. The germline gives CDR1 SNHLY, CDR2 FYNNEI. As DNA, the CDR3 is TGTGCCAGCAGGCGGGGAGCGGGAATGTACACCGGGGAGCTGTTTTTT. The encoded protein is CASRRGAGMYTGELFF.

The chain combines TRBV19 with TRBJ1-3; TRBD1 matches at 8 bases. The V gene end was trimmed by 0 bases and the J gene end by 2 bases; junction bases not matched to a gene: 3. CDR1 is LNHDA and CDR2 is SQIVND in the germline V gene (reference sequence). The CDR3 spans 16 residues. The CDR3 sequence is CASSIEATGAGNTIYF. The CDR3 DNA follows: TGTGCCAGTAGTATAGAAGCGACAGGGGCTGGAAACACCATATATTTT.

The V call is TRBV19, the J call TRBJ1-3; no firm D call. CDR3 length equals 12 residues. Germline CDR1 LNHDA, CDR2 SQIVND (reference sequence). The germline V and J ends were trimmed by 5 bases and 2 bases, with 4 bases remaining between them. The CDR3 here is CASSDTGNTIYF. CDR3 DNA: TGTGCCAGTAGTGACACTGGAAACACCATATATTTT. Complete variable domain (other parts from reference TRBV19 and TRBJ1-3): DGGITQSPKYLFRKEGQNVTLSCEQNLNHDAMYWYRQDPGQGLRLIYYSQIVNDFQKGDIAEGYSVSREKKESFPLTVTSAQKNPTAFYLCASSDTGNTIYFGEGSWLTVV.

V and J are TRBV15 and TRBJ1-1; unclear D gene. This CDR3 is 14 amino acids long. Trimming took off 5 bases at V and 0 bases at J, with 10 bases between the two ends. CDR1 LNHNV and CDR2 YYDKDF come from the germline V gene (reference sequence). The CDR3 spells CATSVNQMNTEAFF. CDR3 nucleotides: TGTGCCACCAGCGTGAACCAGATGAACACTGAAGCTTTCTTT.

The chain uses TRBV10-1 and TRBJ2-7; a possible D gene is TRBD1 (5 bases). CDR1 and CDR2 (germline): WNHNN, SYGVQD (reference sequence). V was shortened by 9 bases and J by 0 bases, with 9 bases between the two germline ends. This CDR3 comprises 12 residues. The CDR3 DNA is TGCGCCAGATACAGGCTCTCCTACGAGCAGTACTTC. This sequence encodes CARYRLSYEQYF.

The gene calls are TRBV6-1 and TRBJ1-1; unclear D gene. The CDR3 runs to 8 residues. In germline, CDR1 is MNHNS, CDR2 SASEGT. V lost 8 bases and J lost 8, with 3 bases in between. The CDR3 bases are TGTGCCAGCGTAGAAGCTTTCTTT. Translated: CASVEAFF.

The V call is TRBV6-7, the J call TRBJ2-2, with TRBD1 identical over 7 bases. TRBV6-7 is marked as an open reading frame, function uncertain. CDR3 length: 12 amino acids. Trimming took 4 bases from V and 9 from J; bases not matched to a gene: 2. The CDR3 DNA reads as TGTGCCAGCAGTTCACAGGGGTGGGAGCTGTTTTTT. Protein sequence: CASSSQGWELFF.

The chain joins TRBV11-3 to TRBJ1-3; D is undetermined. Trimming took off 5 bases at V and 0 bases at J, with 11 bases between the two ends. CDR3 size: 15 residues. Germline V gene data show CDR1 as SGHNT and CDR2 as YENEEA. The CDR3 region is CASSQRGNSGNTIYF. The DNA of the CDR3 is TGTGCCAGCAGCCAGCGAGGAAACTCTGGAAACACCATATATTTT.

This clone was counted once. The DNA of the CDR3 is TGTGCCAGCAGCTTAGATCGCAGGGCGATGAACACTGAAGCTTTCTTT. Protein product: CASSLDRRAMNTEAFF. The chain is built from TRBV7-2 and TRBJ1-1, with D perhaps matching TRBD1 (5 bases). The CDR3 runs to 16 residues. Germline values: CDR1 SGHTA, CDR2 FQGNSA. V lost 1 base, J lost 0 bases, and 12 bases lay in between.

The chain joins TRBV5-4 to TRBJ1-1; D is unresolved. The V end was cut by 1 base, the J end by 5 bases, with 9 bases between. Germline V gene sequence: CDR1 SGHNT, CDR2 YYREEE (reference sequence). CDR3 length equals 13 residues. The CDR3 here is CASSLKGGTEAFF. As DNA, the CDR3 is TGTGCCAGCAGCTTGAAGGGAGGGACTGAAGCTTTCTTT.

The rearrangement uses TRBV18 and TRBJ2-7, with 9 bases lining up with TRBD1. This CDR3 spans 15 amino acids. Germline V gene data show CDR1 as KGHSH and CDR2 as LQKENI. V was clipped by 1 base and J by 1 base; unmatched bases: 2. In nucleotides, the CDR3 is TGTGCCAGCTCACCACGGACAGGGGAATCCTACGAGCAGTACTTC. Amino acids: CASSPRTGESYEQYF.

The chain links TRBV9 to TRBJ1-2; 8 positions match TRBD1. Germline CDR1 reads SGDLS; CDR2 reads YYNGEE. V gave up 0 bases and J gave up 2 bases; unmatched junction bases: 9. This CDR3 contains 17 residues. Here the CDR3 reads CASSVEARGRGNYGYTF. The CDR3 region has the DNA TGTGCCAGCAGCGTAGAGGCCAGGGGGCGAGGAAACTATGGCTACACCTTC.

This chain uses TRBV2 with TRBJ1-2, with unresolved D. Germline V gene lookup returns CDR1 SNHLY and CDR2 FYNNEI. The CDR3 is 12 amino acids. V gave up 2 bases and J gave up 4 bases, with 5 bases separating them. CDR3 DNA sequence: TGTGCCAGCAGTGAAACAACCTATGGCTACACCTTC. It yields the protein CASSETTYGYTF. Complete variable domain (other parts from reference TRBV2 and TRBJ1-2): EPEVTQTPSHQVTQMGQEVILRCVPISNHLYFYWYRQILGQKVEFLVSFYNNEISEKSEIFDDQFSVERPDGSNFTLKIRSTKLEDSAMYFCASSETTYGYTFGSGTRLTVV.

V gene TRBV14 combines with J gene TRBJ2-3; 8 positions match TRBD1. V shed 5 bases, J shed 0 bases, and the junction held 7 bases outside the gene matches. This CDR3 spans 16 amino acids. CDR1 is SGHDN, CDR2 FVKESK, per germline. The CDR3 region has the DNA TGTGCCAGCAGCTTGGGGACAGGCTCTAGCACAGATACGCAGTATTTT. Amino acid sequence: CASSLGTGSSTDTQYF.